This T cell receptor beta chain originates from a study of OX40 agonist ivuxolimab in advanced cancers. Overall study: At 0.01 to 10 mg/kg, ivuxolimab was administered intravenously to patients every 2 weeks. Regarding the study as a whole: The CD4+ and CD8+ T cells in the blood had expanded clonally by week 6 at 0.1 to 3.0 mg/kg. Antigen specificity was not determined for the expanded peripheral T cells.

As to this clone: The antigen is unknown.

The V and J ends lost 5 bases and 8 bases respectively, with 10 bases between them. The germline V gene encodes CDR1 WNHNN and CDR2 SYGVQD (reference sequence). The CDR3 has 13 amino acids. Repertoires were generated with immunoSEQ multiplex PCR, while TCRdb's copy carries only in-frame clones and drops some. The sample has more than 30,000 clones; about 81% are singletons. This clonotype was sampled from an adult with an advanced solid tumor such as melanoma, head and neck, liver or kidney cancer. The rearrangement uses TRBV10-1 and TRBJ1-6; D unresolved. This specimen consisted of CD4+ or CD8+ T cells sorted from blood, obtained in a trial of the OX40 agonist ivuxolimab. This chain's CDR3 is CASSKDYDSPLHF. Here the CDR3 DNA reads TGCGCCAGCAGTAAAGATTACGATTCACCCCTCCACTTT.